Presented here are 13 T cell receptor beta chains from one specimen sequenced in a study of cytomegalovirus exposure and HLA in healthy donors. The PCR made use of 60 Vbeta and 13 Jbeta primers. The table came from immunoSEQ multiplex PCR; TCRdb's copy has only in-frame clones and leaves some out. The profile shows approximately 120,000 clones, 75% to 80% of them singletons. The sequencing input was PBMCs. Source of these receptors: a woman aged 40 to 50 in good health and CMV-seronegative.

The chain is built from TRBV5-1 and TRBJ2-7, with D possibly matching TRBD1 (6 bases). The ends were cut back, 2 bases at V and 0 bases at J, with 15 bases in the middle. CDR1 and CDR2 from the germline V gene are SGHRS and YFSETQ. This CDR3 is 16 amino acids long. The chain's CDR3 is CASSFGPGASSYEQYF. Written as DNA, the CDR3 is TGCGCCAGCAGCTTTGGTCCAGGGGCGAGCTCCTACGAGCAGTACTTC.

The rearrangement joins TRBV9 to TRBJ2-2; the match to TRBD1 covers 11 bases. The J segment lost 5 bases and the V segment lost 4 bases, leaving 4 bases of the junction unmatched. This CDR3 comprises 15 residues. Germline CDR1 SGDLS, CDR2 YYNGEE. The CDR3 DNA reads TGTGCCAGCAGCCCAGGGACAGGGGGAACCGGGGAGCTGTTTTTT. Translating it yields CASSPGTGGTGELFF.

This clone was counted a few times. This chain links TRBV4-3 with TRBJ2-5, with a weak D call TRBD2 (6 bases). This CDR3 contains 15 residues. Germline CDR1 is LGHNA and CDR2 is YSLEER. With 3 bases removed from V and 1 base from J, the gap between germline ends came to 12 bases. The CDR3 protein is CASSHLADGQETQYF. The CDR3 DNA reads TGCGCCAGCAGCCACTTAGCGGATGGCCAAGAGACCCAGTACTTC.

CDR3 nucleotides: TGCGCCAGCAGCCAAGACCCGGGACAGACCAATCAGCCCCAGCATTTT. This sequence encodes CASSQDPGQTNQPQHF. V is TRBV4-1 and J is TRBJ1-5; 7 bases are shared with TRBD1. Germline CDR1 is MGHRA and CDR2 is YSYEKL. Trimming took 0 bases from V and 3 from J; bases not matched to a gene: 5. This CDR3 spans 16 amino acids.

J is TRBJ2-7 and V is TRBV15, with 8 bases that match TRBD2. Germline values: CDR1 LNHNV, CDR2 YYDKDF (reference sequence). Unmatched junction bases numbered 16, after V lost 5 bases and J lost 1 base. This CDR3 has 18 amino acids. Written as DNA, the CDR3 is TGTGCCACCAGCCCACCGGGTGCGGGAGGCCCTTTTTCCTACGAGCAGTACTTC. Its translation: CATSPPGAGGPFSYEQYF.

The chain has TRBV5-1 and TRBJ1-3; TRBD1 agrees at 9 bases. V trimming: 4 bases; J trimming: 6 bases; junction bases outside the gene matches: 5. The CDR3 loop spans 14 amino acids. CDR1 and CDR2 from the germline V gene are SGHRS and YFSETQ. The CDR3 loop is CASSPGQGTNTIYF. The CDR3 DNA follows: TGCGCCAGCAGCCCCGGACAGGGGACAAACACCATATATTTT.

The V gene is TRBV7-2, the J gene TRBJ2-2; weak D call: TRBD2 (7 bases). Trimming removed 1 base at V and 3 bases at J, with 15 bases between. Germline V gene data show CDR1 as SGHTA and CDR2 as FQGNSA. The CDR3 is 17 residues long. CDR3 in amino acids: CASSLVSRGPHTGELFF. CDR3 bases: TGTGCCAGCAGCTTAGTATCGCGGGGGCCTCACACCGGGGAGCTGTTTTTT.

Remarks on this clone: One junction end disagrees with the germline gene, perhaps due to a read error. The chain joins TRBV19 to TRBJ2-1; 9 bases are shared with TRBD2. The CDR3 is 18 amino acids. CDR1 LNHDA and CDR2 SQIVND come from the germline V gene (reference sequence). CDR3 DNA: TGTGCCAGTAGTATACTTGTGGTAAATGTAGCGGGAGCCCCCGAAGTTCTCTTC. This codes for CASSILVVNVAGAPEVLF.

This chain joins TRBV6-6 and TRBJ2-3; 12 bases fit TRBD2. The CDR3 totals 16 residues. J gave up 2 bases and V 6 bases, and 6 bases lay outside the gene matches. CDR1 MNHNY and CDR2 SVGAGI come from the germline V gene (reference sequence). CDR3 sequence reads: CASRRTSGRPTDTQYF. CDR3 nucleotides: TGTGCCAGCAGGAGAACTAGCGGGAGGCCCACAGATACGCAGTATTTT.

CDR3 amino acids: CASSPRQGSYEQYF. CDR3 in DNA: TGTGCCAGCAGCCCCAGACAGGGTTCCTACGAGCAGTACTTC. The V call is TRBV27, the J call TRBJ2-7; the match to TRBD1 covers 7 bases. CDR3 length: 14 residues. J gave up 1 base and V 6 bases, and 6 bases lay outside the gene matches. CDR1 and CDR2 from the germline V gene are MNHEY and SMNVEV (reference sequence).

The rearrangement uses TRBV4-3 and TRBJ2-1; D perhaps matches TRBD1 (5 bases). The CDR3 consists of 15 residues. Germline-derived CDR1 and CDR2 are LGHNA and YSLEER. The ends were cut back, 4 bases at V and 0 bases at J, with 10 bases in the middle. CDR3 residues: CASSRDRDSYNEQFF. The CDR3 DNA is TGCGCCAGCAGCCGCGACAGAGACTCCTACAATGAGCAGTTCTTC.

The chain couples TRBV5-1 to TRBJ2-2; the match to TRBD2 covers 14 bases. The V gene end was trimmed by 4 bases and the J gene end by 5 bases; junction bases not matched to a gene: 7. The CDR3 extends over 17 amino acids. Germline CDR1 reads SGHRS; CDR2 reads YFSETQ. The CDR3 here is CASSQRLAGGITGELFF. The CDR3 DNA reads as TGCGCCAGCAGCCAACGACTAGCGGGAGGGATTACCGGGGAGCTGTTTTTT.

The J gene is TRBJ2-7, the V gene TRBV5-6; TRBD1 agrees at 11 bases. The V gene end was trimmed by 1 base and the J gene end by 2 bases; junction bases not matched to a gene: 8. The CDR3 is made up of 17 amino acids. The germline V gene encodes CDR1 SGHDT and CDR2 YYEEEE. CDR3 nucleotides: TGTGCCAGCAGCTTGTGGGGGACAGGGGGACCTCCCTACGAGCAGTACTTC. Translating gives CASSLWGTGGPPYEQYF.